Each of the 27 T cell receptor beta chains below was sequenced from the same sample in a study of shared clonotypes between healthy human individuals. Libraries were prepared by immunoSEQ multiplex PCR; TCRdb keeps only in-frame clonotypes and omits some of them. The data hold some 1,400,000 clones, with more than 95% observed a single time. What was sequenced was naive CD4+ T cells sorted from blood. Subset specified: CD45RA+ positively selected. Receptors were obtained from a man between 25 and 39 years old in good health.

The chain joins TRBV4-1 to TRBJ1-3, with D possibly matching TRBD1 (5 bases). CDR1 and CDR2 (germline): MGHRA, YSYEKL. Trimming stripped 2 bases from V and 0 bases from J, with 5 bases between. This CDR3 contains 14 residues. The CDR3 sequence is CASSQQGSGNTIYF. The DNA for the CDR3 is TGCGCCAGCAGCCAACAGGGCTCTGGAAACACCATATATTTT.

The rearrangement joins TRBV11-2 to TRBJ2-7; TRBD2 matches at 11 bases. V was clipped by 3 bases and J by 5 bases; unmatched bases: 6. This CDR3 region has 15 residues. CDR1 is SGHAT and CDR2 is FQNNGV in the germline V gene. The CDR3 DNA sequence: TGTGCCAGCAGCTTTATACTAGCGGGAGTCCACGAGCAGTACTTC. Translating gives CASSFILAGVHEQYF.

The rearrangement joins TRBV11-3 to TRBJ2-1, with TRBD1 matching over 10 bases. The ends lost 5 bases at V and 8 bases at J; junction bases unmatched: 9. Germline CDR1 reads SGHNT; CDR2 reads YENEEA. There are 15 residues in the CDR3. The CDR3 nucleotides read TGTGCCAGCAGCACCACCGGGACAGGGGCTCATGAGCAGTTCTTC. It translates to CASSTTGTGAHEQFF.

The V gene is TRBV28, the J gene TRBJ2-1; TRBD2 aligns across 14 bases. This CDR3 has 15 residues. In germline, CDR1 is MDHEN, CDR2 SYDVKM. The J segment lost 9 bases and the V segment lost 4 bases, leaving 5 bases of the junction unmatched. The CDR3, as DNA: TGTGCCAGCAGTTCGCTGGGACTAGCGGGAGTTGAGCAGTTCTTC. It yields the protein CASSSLGLAGVEQFF.

J is TRBJ2-3 and V is TRBV2; 8 bases match TRBD2. The CDR3 contains 14 residues. Per the germline V gene, CDR1 is SNHLY and CDR2 is FYNNEI. V shed 9 bases and J 9 bases; nucleotides not matched to a gene: 14. The CDR3 sequence: CASRWREAPGTQYF. The CDR3 DNA reads as TGTGCCAGTCGTTGGCGGGAGGCCCCGGGGACGCAGTATTTT. The full variable domain, in which reference TRBV2 and TRBJ2-3 provide the parts outside the CDR3, is EPEVTQTPSHQVTQMGQEVILRCVPISNHLYFYWYRQILGQKVEFLVSFYNNEISEKSEIFDDQFSVERPDGSNFTLKIRSTKLEDSAMYFCASRWREAPGTQYFGPGTRLTVL.

In the case of this clone: The sample contains more than one DNA sequence encoding this CDR3. The rearrangement links TRBV11-3 to TRBJ2-1; TRBD1 is a possible D gene (6 bases). This CDR3 is 14 amino acids long. Germline V gene lookup returns CDR1 SGHNT and CDR2 YENEEA. V shed 5 bases and J shed 3 bases, with 11 bases lying between them. CDR3 in DNA: TGTGCCAGCAGCCCCGGGACAAACTACAATGAGCAGTTCTTC. It specifies CASSPGTNYNEQFF.

This clone was detected only once. The chain is built from TRBV19 and TRBJ1-5, with 8 bases that match TRBD1. This CDR3 is built from 15 residues. The trim removed 7 bases at V and 7 bases at J, leaving 12 bases unmatched. CDR1 and CDR2 (germline): LNHDA, SQIVND (reference sequence). The CDR3 region has the DNA TGTGCCAGTAACGCCGACAGGGGAGGTAGCCAGCCCCAGCATTTT. The encoded protein is CASNADRGGSQPQHF.

V gene TRBV5-6 combines with J gene TRBJ2-5, with D possibly TRBD2 on 6 matching bases. Germline CDR1 is SGHDT and CDR2 is YYEEEE. The CDR3 extends over 16 amino acids. Trimming left V 0 bases short and J 2 bases short, with 14 bases between. CDR3 protein: CASSLAGVSGQETQYF. The CDR3 nucleotides are TGTGCCAGCAGCTTGGCGGGGGTCAGCGGACAAGAGACCCAGTACTTC.

J is TRBJ1-5 and V is TRBV7-8; no clear D gene. Trimming shortened V by 2 bases and J by 8 bases, and 13 bases separated the two germline ends. This CDR3 spans 14 amino acids. In germline, CDR1 is SGHVS, CDR2 FQNEAQ. CDR3 residues: CASSLRVGLEPQHF. The CDR3 coding sequence is TGTGCCAGCAGCTTACGGGTGGGTCTGGAGCCCCAGCATTTT.

This rearrangement joins TRBV4-3 to TRBJ1-2, with D unresolved. The length of the CDR3 is 13 residues. CDR1 is LGHNA and CDR2 is YSLEER in the germline V gene. The V end lost 1 base, the J end lost 7 bases, and 10 bases lay between the germline ends. The CDR3 loop is CASSQVEAFGYTF. Written as DNA, the CDR3 is TGCGCCAGCAGCCAAGTCGAAGCGTTTGGCTACACCTTC.

DNA of the CDR3: TGTGCCAGCAGCCCCGCAGGGCACTACGAGCAGTACTTC. It is translated as CASSPAGHYEQYF. V is TRBV11-1 and J is TRBJ2-7, with D maybe TRBD1 (5 bases). The CDR3 extends over 13 amino acids. Germline CDR1 SGHAT, CDR2 FQDESV (reference sequence). The V end lost 5 bases, the J end lost 3 bases, and 11 bases lay between the germline ends.

J is TRBJ1-1 and V is TRBV5-1; 9 bases match TRBD1. Looked up from germline, CDR1 is SGHRS and CDR2 is YFSETQ. The CDR3 consists of 14 residues. J gave up 4 bases and V 2 bases, and 3 bases lay outside the gene matches. CDR3 sequence (DNA): TGCGCCAGCAGCTTATCGACAGGGGGCACTGAAGCTTTCTTT. Protein sequence: CASSLSTGGTEAFF. Based on the CDR3 plus reference TRBV5-1 and TRBJ1-1, the full variable domain is KAGVTQTPRYLIKTRGQQVTLSCSPISGHRSVSWYQQTPGQGLQFLFEYFSETQRNKGNFPGRFSGRQFSNSRSEMNVSTLELGDSALYLCASSLSTGGTEAFFGQGTRLTVV.

This chain uses TRBV11-2 with TRBJ2-2; D is perhaps TRBD1 (6 bases). Germline CDR1 and CDR2: SGHAT and FQNNGV. The length of the CDR3 is 16 residues. Trimming stripped 1 base from V and 3 bases from J, with 12 bases between. CDR3 nucleotide sequence: TGTGCCAGCAGCTTAGGACTGGACAGATACACCGGGGAGCTGTTTTTT. The encoded protein is CASSLGLDRYTGELFF.

The chain has TRBV5-1 and TRBJ2-7; 9 bases line up with TRBD1. Germline-derived CDR1 and CDR2 are SGHRS and YFSETQ. This CDR3 spans 15 amino acids. V shed 4 bases, J shed 2 bases, and the junction held 7 bases outside the gene matches. The CDR3, as DNA: TGCGCCAGCAGCGCGGGACAGGGAATCGCCTACGAGCAGTACTTC. Residues: CASSAGQGIAYEQYF.

The rearrangement links TRBV2 to TRBJ2-1; 9 nucleotides agree with TRBD2. Per germline, CDR1 SNHLY and CDR2 FYNNEI. There are 15 residues in the CDR3. The CDR3 loop reads CARTLAGRHYNEQFF. DNA of the CDR3: TGTGCGCGGACCCTAGCGGGACGCCACTACAATGAGCAGTTCTTC.

V and J are TRBV27 and TRBJ2-1; 7 bases line up with TRBD2. The CDR3 is 16 residues long. Germline-derived CDR1 and CDR2 are MNHEY and SMNVEV (reference sequence). Trimming removed 6 bases from V and 3 bases from J; junction bases left unmatched: 11. The CDR3 nucleotides are TGTGCCAGCAGCCCGCCTCCGGGAGGTTTCTACAATGAGCAGTTCTTC. It translates to CASSPPPGGFYNEQFF.

This chain connects TRBV5-1 to TRBJ2-1; 12 nucleotides line up with TRBD2. The J segment lost 1 base and the V segment lost 2 bases, leaving 4 bases of the junction unmatched. The CDR3 has 17 residues. Germline V gene lookup returns CDR1 SGHRS and CDR2 YFSETQ. In DNA form, the CDR3 reads TGCGCCAGCAGCTTTTTGACTAGCGGGAGTTCCTACAATGAGCAGTTCTTC. Its translation: CASSFLTSGSSYNEQFF.

This chain links TRBV11-3 with TRBJ2-7; D is uncertain. The V gene's germline CDR1 is SGHNT and CDR2 YENEEA. The CDR3 consists of 13 residues. Trimming took 5 bases from V and 5 from J, leaving 13 bases between them. The CDR3 nucleotides read TGTGCCAGCAGCCCCAGTGGTCGGGACGAGCAGTACTTC. Translation gives CASSPSGRDEQYF.

The rearrangement joins TRBV4-1 to TRBJ2-3; D is unresolved. From germline, CDR1 is MGHRA and CDR2 YSYEKL. Trimming shortened V by 0 bases and J by 0 bases, and 10 bases separated the two germline ends. The CDR3 is 16 residues long. Here the CDR3 DNA reads TGCGCCAGCAGCCAAGATCAGAGTTCTAGCACAGATACGCAGTATTTT. Encoded protein: CASSQDQSSSTDTQYF.

CDR3 coding DNA: TGTGCCAGCAGTTCTGGGACTAGCTTTGCCTACGAGCAGTACTTC. As protein: CASSSGTSFAYEQYF. This sequence joins TRBV28 and TRBJ2-7, with 9 bases lining up with TRBD2. Germline V gives CDR1 MDHEN, CDR2 SYDVKM. The CDR3 totals 15 residues. V lost 4 bases and J lost 2; bases outside the gene matches: 6.

This rearrangement joins TRBV6-6 to TRBJ1-2, with a tentative D call TRBD1 (5 bases). The V gene lost 0 bases and the J gene lost 8 bases, with 13 bases spanning the gap. Per the germline V gene, CDR1 is MNHNY and CDR2 is SVGAGI (reference sequence). This CDR3 has 14 residues. The CDR3 is CASSYSSRVRGYTF. The CDR3 nucleotides are TGTGCCAGCAGTTACTCGAGCAGGGTACGAGGCTACACCTTC.

The rearrangement joins TRBV5-4 to TRBJ2-7; D may be TRBD1 (5 bases). Per germline, CDR1 SGHNT and CDR2 YYREEE (reference sequence). The CDR3 totals 14 residues. V gave up 0 bases and J gave up 6 bases, with 13 bases separating them. For the CDR3, the DNA is TGTGCCAGCAGCTTGGCCTTAGGGGCCGGCGAGCAGTACTTC. It codes for CASSLALGAGEQYF.

The J gene is TRBJ1-1, the V gene TRBV28; weak D call: TRBD1 (5 bases). The germline CDR1 and CDR2 sequences are MDHEN and SYDVKM. The length of the CDR3 is 14 residues. V was clipped by 4 bases and J by 5 bases, with 14 bases between them. As DNA, the CDR3 is TGTGCCAGCAGTTCCGGGTTAGGGGAAACTGAAGCTTTCTTT. As protein: CASSSGLGETEAFF.

The gene calls are TRBV2 and TRBJ2-1; a weak D match, TRBD2 (5 bases). The CDR3 length is 14 residues. The V end lost 7 bases, the J end lost 1 base, and 11 bases lay between the germline ends. From germline, CDR1 is SNHLY and CDR2 FYNNEI. The CDR3 is CASTKDSSYNEQFF. CDR3 nucleotide sequence: TGTGCCAGCACCAAGGACTCATCCTACAATGAGCAGTTCTTC.

In this sample, this clone turned up once. This rearrangement joins TRBV7-2 to TRBJ2-5; a possible D gene is TRBD2 (5 bases). V lost 5 bases, J lost 4 bases, and 17 bases lay in between. The CDR3 totals 15 residues. Germline V CDR1 and CDR2: SGHTA, FQGNSA. CDR3 DNA: TGTGCCAGCAGCACAGACGGGGTAGTGGGAGAGACCCAGTACTTC. This gives the protein CASSTDGVVGETQYF.

The J gene is TRBJ2-7, the V gene TRBV7-9; D is unresolved. Trimming removed 7 bases at V and 0 bases at J, with 7 bases between. Germline V gene sequence: CDR1 SEHNR, CDR2 FQNEAQ (reference sequence). The CDR3 is made up of 12 amino acids. CDR3 in DNA: TGTGCCAGCACACCCTACTCCTACGAGCAGTACTTC. Translating gives CASTPYSYEQYF.

CDR3 sequence: CASSLVSGPGNTIYF. The CDR3 DNA reads TGTGCCAGCAGCTTAGTCTCGGGTCCTGGAAACACCATATATTTT. The genes are TRBV7-2 and TRBJ1-3; D gene ambiguous. Germline CDR1 is SGHTA and CDR2 is FQGNSA. The CDR3 loop spans 15 amino acids. V dropped 1 base and J dropped 2 bases, with 9 bases sitting between them.